This T cell receptor beta chain was recorded in a study of human T cells and chemical hapten exposure. For the study at large: There were weekly diphenylcyclopropenone doses to the scalp for patients throughout the roughly 25-week study. The study's findings and limits: Sensitizing with DPC caused no change in TCRs above 1 in 1000 frequency.

V was clipped by 7 bases and J by 3 bases, with 10 bases between them. The CDR3 extends over 13 amino acids. Germline CDR1 reads MNHEY; CDR2 reads SVGEGT. Unique molecular identifiers were attached to individual cDNA molecules during library preparation. TCRdb redid the calling of the RACE reads with MiXCR, one entry per CDR3 protein. Here the sample spans about 380,000 distinct CDR3 sequences, about 5.1% being singletons. Sample time point: pre-sensitization, week 0. As to treatment: therapeutic diphenylcyclopropenone sensitization with weekly scalp DPC. Suited to DPC and affected by alopecia, the donors ranged from 18 to 70 years old. The sample holds many counts of this clonotype. Its matching antigen is unknown.

This specimen was whole blood, taken in connection with sensitization to the hapten diphenylcyclopropenone (DPC). V gene TRBV6-2 or TRBV6-3 combines with J gene TRBJ1-5, with D maybe TRBD1 (6 bases). The sequence was obtained from a woman in her 50s with alopecia areata. Some clones in this sample may be carry-over from other donors' samples. CDR3 protein: CASIGQHNQPQHF. The CDR3 DNA sequence: TGTGCCAGCATCGGACAGCACAATCAGCCCCAGCATTTT.